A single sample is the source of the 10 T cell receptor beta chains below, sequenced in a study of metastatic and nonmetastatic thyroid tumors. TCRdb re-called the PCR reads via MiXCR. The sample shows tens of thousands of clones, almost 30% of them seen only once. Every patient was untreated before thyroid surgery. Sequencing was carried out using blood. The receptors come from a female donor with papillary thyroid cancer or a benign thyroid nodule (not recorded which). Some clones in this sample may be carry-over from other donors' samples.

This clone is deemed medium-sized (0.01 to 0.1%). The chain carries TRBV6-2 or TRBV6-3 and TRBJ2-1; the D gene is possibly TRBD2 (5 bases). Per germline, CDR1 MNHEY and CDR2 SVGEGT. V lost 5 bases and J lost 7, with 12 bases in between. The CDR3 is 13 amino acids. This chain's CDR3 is CASSEPLVNEQFF. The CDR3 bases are TGTGCCAGCAGTGAGCCACTAGTGAATGAGCAGTTCTTC.

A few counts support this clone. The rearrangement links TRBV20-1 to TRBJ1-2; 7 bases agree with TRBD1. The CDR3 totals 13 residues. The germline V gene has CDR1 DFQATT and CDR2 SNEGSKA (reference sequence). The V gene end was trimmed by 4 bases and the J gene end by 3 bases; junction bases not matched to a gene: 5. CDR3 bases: TGCAGTGCTACTGGACAGGCCTACTATGGCTACACCTTC. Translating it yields CSATGQAYYGYTF.

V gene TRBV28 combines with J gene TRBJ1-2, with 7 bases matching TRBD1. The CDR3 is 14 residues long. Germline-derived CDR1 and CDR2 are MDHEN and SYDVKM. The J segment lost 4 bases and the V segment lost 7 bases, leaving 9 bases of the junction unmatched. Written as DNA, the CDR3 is TGTGCCAGCATCTCAGGGGGATCTCCCTATGGCTACACCTTC. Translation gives CASISGGSPYGYTF.

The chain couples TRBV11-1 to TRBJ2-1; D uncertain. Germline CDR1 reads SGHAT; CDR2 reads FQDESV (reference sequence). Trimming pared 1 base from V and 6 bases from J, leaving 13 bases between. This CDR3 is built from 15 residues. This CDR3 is CASSLVGYSPNEQFF. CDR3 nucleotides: TGTGCCAGCAGCTTAGTAGGGTATAGCCCCAATGAGCAGTTCTTC.

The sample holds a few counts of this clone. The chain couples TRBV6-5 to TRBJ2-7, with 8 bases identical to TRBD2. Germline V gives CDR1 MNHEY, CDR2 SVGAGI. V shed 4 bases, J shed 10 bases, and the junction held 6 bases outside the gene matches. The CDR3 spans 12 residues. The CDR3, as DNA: TGTGCCAGCAGTTCCCCCGGGGGGGGACAGTACTTC. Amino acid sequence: CASSSPGGGQYF.

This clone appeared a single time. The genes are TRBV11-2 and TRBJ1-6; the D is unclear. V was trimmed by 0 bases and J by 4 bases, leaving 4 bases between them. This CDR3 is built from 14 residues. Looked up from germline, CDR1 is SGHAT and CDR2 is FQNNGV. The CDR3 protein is CASSLEPYNSPLHF. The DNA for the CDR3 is TGTGCCAGCAGCTTAGAACCGTATAATTCACCCCTCCACTTT.

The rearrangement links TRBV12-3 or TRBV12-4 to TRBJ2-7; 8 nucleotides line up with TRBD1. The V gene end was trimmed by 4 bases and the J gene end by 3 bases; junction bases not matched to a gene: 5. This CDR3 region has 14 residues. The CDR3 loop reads CASSWGQASYEQYF. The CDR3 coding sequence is TGTGCCAGCAGTTGGGGACAGGCCAGCTACGAGCAGTACTTC.

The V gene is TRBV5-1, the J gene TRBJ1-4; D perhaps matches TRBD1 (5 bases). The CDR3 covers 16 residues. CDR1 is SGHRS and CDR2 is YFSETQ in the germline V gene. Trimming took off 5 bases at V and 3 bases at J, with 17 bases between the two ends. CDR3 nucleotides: TGCGCCAGCAGACAGAACCTAGGGGTCCCTAATGAAAAACTGTTTTTT. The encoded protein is CASRQNLGVPNEKLFF.

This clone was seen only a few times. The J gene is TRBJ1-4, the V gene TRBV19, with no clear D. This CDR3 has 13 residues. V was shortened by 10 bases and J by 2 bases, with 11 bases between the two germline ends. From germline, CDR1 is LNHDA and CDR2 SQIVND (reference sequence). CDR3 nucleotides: TGTGCCACCTTGGACGCTACTAATGAAAAACTGTTTTTT. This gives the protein CATLDATNEKLFF.

The CDR3 reads CASSRDVLDTQYF. The CDR3 DNA sequence: TGCGCCAGCAGCCGTGATGTTCTAGATACGCAGTATTTT. V and J are TRBV4-1 and TRBJ2-3; D unresolved. Trimming cost V 4 bases and J 5 bases, with 10 bases left between them. There are 13 residues in the CDR3. Germline assignment: CDR1 MGHRA and CDR2 YSYEKL.